The next 26 T cell receptor beta chains were all read from a single sample in a study of cytomegalovirus exposure and HLA in healthy donors. Amplification used 60 Vbeta primers and 13 Jbeta primers. Clones were sequenced by immunoSEQ multiplex PCR, and TCRdb holds only the in-frame ones, with some missing. In the table there are around 150,000 clones, almost 80% of which are singletons. The sequenced material came from PBMCs. Source of these receptors: a woman between 25 and 40 years old in good health and CMV-seronegative.

The chain couples TRBV4-3 to TRBJ2-1; D remains unclear. The germline V gene has CDR1 LGHNA and CDR2 YSLEER. This CDR3 is 12 amino acids long. The V and J ends lost 3 bases and 3 bases respectively, with 3 bases between them. The CDR3 region is CASSQYYNEQFF. The DNA of the CDR3 is TGCGCCAGCAGCCAGTACTACAATGAGCAGTTCTTC.

The chain employs TRBV9 and TRBJ1-2; TRBD1 matches 9 bases. Germline V gene data show CDR1 as SGDLS and CDR2 as YYNGEE. After removal of 4 bases from V and 2 bases from J, the junction contained 9 bases not matched to a gene. The CDR3 sequence is 16 residues long. CDR3 loop: CASSTHLGTGNYGYTF. For the CDR3, the DNA is TGTGCCAGCAGCACCCACCTAGGGACAGGGAACTATGGCTACACCTTC.

This sequence joins TRBV13 and TRBJ2-1; TRBD2 aligns across 8 bases. J was trimmed by 6 bases and V by 2 bases; bases with no gene match: 15. This CDR3 has 18 residues. In germline, CDR1 is PRHDT, CDR2 FYEKMQ (reference sequence). The CDR3 region is CASSLRVGAGALGNEQFF. CDR3 DNA: TGTGCCAGCAGCTTACGGGTCGGAGCGGGGGCCCTTGGCAATGAGCAGTTCTTC.

This chain uses TRBV18 with TRBJ1-5; TRBD1 matches at 7 bases. Trimming cost V 3 bases and J 6 bases; bases outside gene matches: 8. This CDR3 spans 15 amino acids. Germline V gives CDR1 KGHSH, CDR2 LQKENI. The CDR3 is CASSPGQTIGQPQHF. The CDR3, as DNA: TGTGCCAGCTCACCGGGACAGACTATCGGTCAGCCCCAGCATTTT.

The chain recombines TRBV27 with TRBJ2-7, with a possible D match to TRBD1 (5 bases). Trimming took 3 bases from V and 5 from J, leaving 11 bases between them. The CDR3 consists of 13 residues. Per germline, CDR1 MNHEY and CDR2 SMNVEV (reference sequence). The CDR3 here is CASSFDSFHEQYF. CDR3 nucleotide sequence: TGTGCCAGCAGTTTCGACAGCTTCCACGAGCAGTACTTC.

The chain uses TRBV5-6 and TRBJ2-4; the D is unclear. The CDR3 extends over 12 amino acids. V lost 0 bases, J lost 5 bases, and 3 bases lay in between. The germline V gene encodes CDR1 SGHDT and CDR2 YYEEEE. CDR3 sequence: CASSLAENIQYF. For the CDR3, the DNA is TGTGCCAGCAGCTTGGCCGAAAACATTCAGTACTTC.

The J gene is TRBJ2-2, the V gene TRBV7-8; 7 nucleotides agree with TRBD2. The CDR3 length is 15 residues. With 1 base clipped from V and 4 bases from J, the junction kept 3 bases outside the gene matches. Germline assignment: CDR1 SGHVS and CDR2 FQNEAQ. The CDR3 here is CASSLGTRGTGELFF. CDR3 bases: TGTGCCAGCAGCTTAGGGACTAGAGGCACCGGGGAGCTGTTTTTT.

V gene TRBV27 combines with J gene TRBJ2-7; 7 nucleotides match TRBD1. Germline CDR1 MNHEY, CDR2 SMNVEV (reference sequence). J lost 3 bases, V lost 3 bases, and 5 bases had no gene match. The CDR3 totals 14 residues. The CDR3 region is CASSFGTALYEQYF. CDR3 in DNA: TGTGCCAGCAGTTTTGGGACAGCGCTCTACGAGCAGTACTTC.

The rearrangement joins TRBV2 to TRBJ2-2; D not certain. The V gene lost 5 bases and the J gene lost 1 base, with 5 bases spanning the gap. Germline CDR1 and CDR2: SNHLY and FYNNEI. The length of the CDR3 is 13 residues. The CDR3 region is CASSPQNTGELFF. In DNA form, the CDR3 reads TGTGCCAGCAGTCCCCAGAACACCGGGGAGCTGTTTTTT.

The rearrangement joins TRBV6-5 to TRBJ1-1; TRBD1 might be the D (5 bases). Germline V CDR1 and CDR2: MNHEY, SVGAGI. V dropped 0 bases and J dropped 1 base, with 12 bases sitting between them. CDR3 length equals 16 residues. The CDR3 coding sequence is TGTGCCAGCAGTTACTCGGGGCTCTTCGGGAACACTGAAGCTTTCTTT. Translated: CASSYSGLFGNTEAFF.

This clone has just one count. The chain joins TRBV5-1 to TRBJ2-3; 12 bases line up with TRBD2. With V trimmed by 4 bases and J by 5 bases, 2 bases remained unmatched. Germline CDR1 is SGHRS and CDR2 is YFSETQ. The CDR3 covers 14 residues. This CDR3 is CASSRLAGVDTQYF. CDR3 nucleotide sequence: TGCGCCAGCAGCAGACTAGCGGGGGTAGATACGCAGTATTTT.

The V and J genes are TRBV6-5 and TRBJ1-2; 7 positions match TRBD1. J gave up 4 bases and V 0 bases, and 2 bases lay outside the gene matches. CDR3 size: 14 residues. Per germline, CDR1 MNHEY and CDR2 SVGAGI. The CDR3 DNA follows: TGTGCCAGCAGTTACTCGACAGGGACCTATGGCTACACCTTC. Residues: CASSYSTGTYGYTF.

This clone was seen a single time. The gene calls are TRBV5-1 and TRBJ2-3; 14 bases agree with TRBD2. The CDR3 is 17 residues long. The V and J ends lost 0 bases and 4 bases, in that order; junction bases with no gene match: 4. Germline V gives CDR1 SGHRS, CDR2 YFSETQ. The CDR3 DNA reads TGCGCCAGCAGCTTGGGTGGACTAGCGGGAGGCCCAGATACGCAGTATTTT. Translating gives CASSLGGLAGGPDTQYF.

The CDR3 sequence: CASSLNPLPGEQYF. The CDR3 nucleotides read TGTGCCAGCAGCTTGAACCCCCTCCCAGGCGAGCAGTACTTC. This chain links TRBV7-6 with TRBJ2-7; unclear D gene. CDR1 is SGHVS, CDR2 FNYEAQ, per germline. With 3 bases removed from V and 6 bases from J, the gap between germline ends came to 15 bases. The CDR3 totals 14 residues.

The genes are TRBV9 and TRBJ1-2, with TRBD1 as a possible D gene (5 bases). Germline V lookup: CDR1 SGDLS, CDR2 YYNGEE. The CDR3 contains 15 residues. V lost 0 bases, J lost 6 bases, and 15 bases lay in between. The CDR3 DNA reads as TGTGCCAGCAGCGTAGAAGGAATGGGGGGAAATGGCTACACCTTC. Residues: CASSVEGMGGNGYTF.

The chain combines TRBV6-5 with TRBJ1-5, with D possibly being TRBD1 (5 bases). Germline V gene sequence: CDR1 MNHEY, CDR2 SVGAGI. Trimming stripped 6 bases from V and 1 base from J, with 13 bases between. This CDR3 has 15 amino acids. CDR3 in DNA: TGTGCCAGCAGGATGGACACCGTGAGCAATCAGCCCCAGCATTTT. As protein: CASRMDTVSNQPQHF.

As regards this clone: The same CDR3 can be traced to other DNA sequences in this sample. The rearrangement joins TRBV6-5 to TRBJ1-5, with 8 nucleotides matching TRBD1. V shed 5 bases and J 7 bases; nucleotides not matched to a gene: 7. CDR1 MNHEY and CDR2 SVGAGI come from the germline V gene. The CDR3 is made up of 14 amino acids. CDR3 in amino acids: CASSRTGLNQPQHF. The DNA of the CDR3 is TGTGCCAGCAGTCGGACAGGGTTGAACCAGCCCCAGCATTTT.

V is TRBV18 and J is TRBJ2-5; 7 nucleotides agree with TRBD2. CDR3 size: 14 residues. CDR1 and CDR2 from the germline V gene are KGHSH and LQKENI. The V segment lost 5 bases and the J segment 2 bases; nucleotides outside the gene matches: 5. The CDR3 protein is CASSSSGGQETQYF. Here the CDR3 DNA reads TGTGCCAGCTCATCTAGCGGTGGACAAGAGACCCAGTACTTC.

The chain joins TRBV2 to TRBJ2-5; 7 bases align to TRBD1. With V trimmed by 7 bases and J by 2 bases, 4 bases remained unmatched. Per the germline V gene, CDR1 is SNHLY and CDR2 is FYNNEI. The length of the CDR3 is 13 residues. CDR3 loop: CASNRQGQETQYF. In DNA form, the CDR3 reads TGTGCCAGCAATAGACAGGGTCAAGAGACCCAGTACTTC.

This rearrangement joins TRBV7-9 to TRBJ2-3; D unclear. The CDR3 is 14 residues long. CDR1 and CDR2 from the germline V gene are SEHNR and FQNEAQ (reference sequence). Trimming removed 5 bases from V and 11 bases from J, with 20 bases in between. DNA of the CDR3: TGTGCCAGCAGCCAATCAGACAAGGCGTGGGTGCAGTATTTT. It codes for CASSQSDKAWVQYF.

The V gene is TRBV19, the J gene TRBJ2-6; D gene uncertain. The CDR3 has 15 residues. In germline, CDR1 is LNHDA, CDR2 SQIVND (reference sequence). Trimming removed 5 bases at V and 4 bases at J, with 12 bases between. The CDR3: CASSGSSPGANVLTF. CDR3 bases: TGTGCCAGTAGTGGCTCTTCCCCCGGGGCCAACGTCCTGACTTTC.

The chain recombines TRBV5-4 with TRBJ2-3; 13 positions match TRBD2. The length of the CDR3 is 16 residues. V lost 3 bases to trimming and J lost 5 bases; unmatched junction nucleotides: 6. Germline CDR1 and CDR2: SGHNT and YYREEE (reference sequence). CDR3 coding DNA: TGTGCCAGCAGCTCGACTAGCGGGGGGCTCGGAGATACGCAGTATTTT. Amino acids: CASSSTSGGLGDTQYF.

The V gene is TRBV19, the J gene TRBJ2-7, with 7 nucleotides matching TRBD1. The V segment lost 1 base and the J segment 3 bases; nucleotides outside the gene matches: 6. CDR3 size: 15 residues. Germline CDR1 and CDR2: LNHDA and SQIVND (reference sequence). CDR3 protein: CASSIGLTGNYEQYF. The CDR3 DNA reads TGTGCCAGTAGTATAGGCTTGACAGGGAACTACGAGCAGTACTTC.

There are a few counts of this clone. V usage is TRBV21-1 and J usage is TRBJ2-7; TRBD2 was called by the table and not checked on the DNA. TRBV21-1 is termed a pseudogene. This CDR3 region has 16 residues. The DNA of the CDR3 is TGTGCCAGCAGCATACGGCGGACTAGCGGGGCGCCACCTCAGTACTTC. Residues: CASSIRRTSGAPPQYF.

The V call is TRBV4-2, the J call TRBJ2-3; D unresolved. Trimming removed 4 bases from V and 2 bases from J, with 7 bases in between. CDR1 and CDR2 from the germline V gene are LGHNA and YNFKEQ. This CDR3 is built from 13 residues. CDR3 amino acids: CASSLSITDTQYF. CDR3 sequence (DNA): TGTGCCAGCAGCCTTAGCATCACAGATACGCAGTATTTT.

This chain joins TRBV28 and TRBJ2-7; 7 nucleotides match TRBD2. This CDR3 contains 15 residues. V shed 6 bases, J shed 4 bases, and the junction held 12 bases outside the gene matches. CDR1 is MDHEN, CDR2 SYDVKM, per germline. The CDR3 region is CASRGVWRGNYEQYF. The CDR3, as DNA: TGTGCCAGCAGGGGGGTCTGGCGGGGGAATTACGAGCAGTACTTC.